The source of this T cell receptor (beta chain) is a study of identical twins. Unique molecular identifiers were in the cDNA, with template-switch universal primer binding. In TCRdb, the 5' RACE reads were re-called with MiXCR into one record per CDR3 protein. The profile shows around 1.7 million distinct CDR3 sequences, about 32% of them singletons. The CDR3 consists of 15 residues. V lost 8 bases and J 0 bases, leaving 14 bases between the germline ends. The germline V gene encodes CDR1 SGHTA and CDR2 FQGNSA. The sequencing input was cord blood. This chain links TRBV7-2 with TRBJ1-3, with TRBD1 as a possible D gene (5 bases). This sequence was found in a newborn girl in good health. The CDR3 sequence is CASGRQSNSGNTIYF. CDR3 nucleotide sequence: TGTGCCAGCGGCAGACAGTCAAACTCTGGAAACACCATATATTTT.